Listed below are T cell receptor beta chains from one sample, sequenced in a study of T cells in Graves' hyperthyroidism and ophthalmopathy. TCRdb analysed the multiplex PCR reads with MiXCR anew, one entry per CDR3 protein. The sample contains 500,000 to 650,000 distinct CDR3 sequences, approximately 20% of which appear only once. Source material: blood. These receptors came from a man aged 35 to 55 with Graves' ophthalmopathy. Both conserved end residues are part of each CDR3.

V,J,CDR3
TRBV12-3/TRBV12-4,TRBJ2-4,CASSSGQGRNIQYF
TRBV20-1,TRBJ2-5,CSARGPVQETQYF
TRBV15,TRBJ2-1,CATSREGPYNEQFF
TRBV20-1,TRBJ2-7,CSARDPAAATREQYF
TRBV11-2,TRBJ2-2,CASSLSVVGELFF
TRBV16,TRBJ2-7,CASYAVGDEQYF
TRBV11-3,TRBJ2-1,CASSLSMGFPSEQFF
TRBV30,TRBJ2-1,CAWNRDRLYNEQFF
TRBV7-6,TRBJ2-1,CASSSPAGTGVYNEQSF
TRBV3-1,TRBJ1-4,CASSQTTGQAEKLFF
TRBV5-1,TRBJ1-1,CASSFLRDRGPDTEAFF
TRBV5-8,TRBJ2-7,CASSLAGGRDEQYF
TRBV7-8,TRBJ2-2,CASSLLRLANTGELFF
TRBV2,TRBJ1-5,CASRLARDRGLNEPQHF
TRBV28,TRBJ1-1,CASSERYRTNTEAFF
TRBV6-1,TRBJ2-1,CASYRGGRAYNEQFF
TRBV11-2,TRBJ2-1,CASSPGLAAYNEQFF
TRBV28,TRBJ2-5,CASSLPGIPRGGETQYF
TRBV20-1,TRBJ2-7,CGVWDTLLGEQYF
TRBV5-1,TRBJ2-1,CASSLVPSYNEQFF
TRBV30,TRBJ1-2,CAWNRDRNYGYTF
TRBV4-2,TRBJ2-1,CASSQGRVMANEQFF
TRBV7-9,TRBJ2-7,CASSRGQAFYEQYF
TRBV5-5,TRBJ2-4,CASSLRPEYQNIQYF
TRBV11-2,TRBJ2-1,CASSFGWSGYNEQFF
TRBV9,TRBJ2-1,CASSLKRGYNEQFF
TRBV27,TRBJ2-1,CASSPSPTSGSSDEQFF
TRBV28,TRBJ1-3,CASSPGQGISGNTIYF
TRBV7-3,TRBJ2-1,CASSGEAYNEQFF
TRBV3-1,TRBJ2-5,CASSQDTGGETQYF
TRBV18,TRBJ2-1,CASSPRGAERGSVEQFF
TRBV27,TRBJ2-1,CASSPLGVGGPSNEQFF
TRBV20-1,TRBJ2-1,CSARGVTNSYNEQFF
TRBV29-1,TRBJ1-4,CSFTADRGGEKLFF
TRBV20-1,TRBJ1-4,CSARDGRLGGEKLFF
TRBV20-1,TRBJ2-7,CSARDLTKHEQYF
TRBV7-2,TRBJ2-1,CASSLIGGGRGEQFF
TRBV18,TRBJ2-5,CASSPTTGEETQYF
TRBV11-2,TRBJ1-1,CASSLTGGAGTEAFF
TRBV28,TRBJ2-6,CASIRGRDSGANVLTF
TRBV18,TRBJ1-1,CASSPYRQGARITEAFF
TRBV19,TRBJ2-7,CASSRDRADYEQYF
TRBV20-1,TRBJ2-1,CSATGTSSYNEQFF
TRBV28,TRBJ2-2,CASTTVNIGELFF
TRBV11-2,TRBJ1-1,CASSNVDFWSEAFF
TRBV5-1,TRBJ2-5,CASTQVERGPQETQYF
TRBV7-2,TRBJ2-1,CASSLGQGAIHEQFF
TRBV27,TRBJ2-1,CASSFTSGVVNEQFF
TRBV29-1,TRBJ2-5,CSVGPFGTQYF
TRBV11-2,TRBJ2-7,CASSLDRRREQYF
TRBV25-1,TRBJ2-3,CASSESVTDTQYF
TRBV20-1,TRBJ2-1,CSARATGTSGARQFF
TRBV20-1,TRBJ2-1,CSARDRSGRAGGEQFF
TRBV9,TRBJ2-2,CASSVAMGTTLPGELFF
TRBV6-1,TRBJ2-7,CASSARDRGSYEQYF
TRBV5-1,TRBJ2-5,CASSKDRTGNRETQYF
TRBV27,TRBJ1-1,CASSLSRATEAFF
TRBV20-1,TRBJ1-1,CSYGQLNTEAFF